This section outlines one TCR beta chain sequence together with its context. Its specificity is not known. The V end was cut by 1 base, the J end by 1 base, with 13 bases between. The CDR3 contains 16 residues. From germline, CDR1 is MGHRA and CDR2 YSYEKL. This record belongs to a study of OX40 agonist ivuxolimab in advanced cancers. Regarding the study as a whole: Still undetermined is the antigen specificity of the expanded peripheral T cells.

This table comes from immunoSEQ multiplex PCR, and its TCRdb copy is limited to in-frame clones, with some not included. This sample has roughly 86,000 clones, with around 89% found just once. The TCR comes from an adult with an advanced solid tumor such as melanoma, head and neck, liver or kidney cancer. Source: CD4+ or CD8+ T cells sorted from blood, taken in a trial of the OX40 agonist ivuxolimab. This sequence joins TRBV4-1 and TRBJ1-1; no clear D gene. Here the CDR3 DNA reads TGCGCCAGCAGCCAAGGTTGGAGTTCTGGGAACACTGAAGCTTTCTTT. This translates into CASSQGWSSGNTEAFF.